This T cell receptor beta chain was found in a study of cytomegalovirus exposure and HLA in healthy donors. Germline V gene lookup returns CDR1 KGHSH and CDR2 LQKENI. J was trimmed by 4 bases and V by 5 bases; bases with no gene match: 8. CDR3 length equals 15 residues. Primers: 60 Vbeta forward and 13 Jbeta reverse. Sequencing used immunoSEQ multiplex PCR; TCRdb keeps in-frame clones, though not all of them. The sample lists about 150,000 clones, roughly 80% occurring once. The chain has TRBV18 and TRBJ1-3, with 7 bases identical to TRBD1. The sequence came from a man aged 18-30 years in good health and CMV-seronegative. The specimen was PBMCs. DNA for the CDR3: TGTGCCAGCTCAGCCCGAGGACAGGCAGGAAACACCATATATTTT. As protein: CASSARGQAGNTIYF.